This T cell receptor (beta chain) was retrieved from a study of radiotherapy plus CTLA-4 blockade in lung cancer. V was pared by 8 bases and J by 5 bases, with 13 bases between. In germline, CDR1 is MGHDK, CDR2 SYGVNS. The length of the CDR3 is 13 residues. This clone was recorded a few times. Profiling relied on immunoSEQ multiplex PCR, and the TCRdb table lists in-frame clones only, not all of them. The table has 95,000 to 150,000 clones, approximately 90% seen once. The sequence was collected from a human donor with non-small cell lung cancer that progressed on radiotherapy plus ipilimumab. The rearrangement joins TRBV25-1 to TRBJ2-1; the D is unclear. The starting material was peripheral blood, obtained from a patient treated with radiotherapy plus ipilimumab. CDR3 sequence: CASRSRQDNEQFF. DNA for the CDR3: TGTGCCAGCCGAAGCCGGCAGGACAATGAGCAGTTCTTC.